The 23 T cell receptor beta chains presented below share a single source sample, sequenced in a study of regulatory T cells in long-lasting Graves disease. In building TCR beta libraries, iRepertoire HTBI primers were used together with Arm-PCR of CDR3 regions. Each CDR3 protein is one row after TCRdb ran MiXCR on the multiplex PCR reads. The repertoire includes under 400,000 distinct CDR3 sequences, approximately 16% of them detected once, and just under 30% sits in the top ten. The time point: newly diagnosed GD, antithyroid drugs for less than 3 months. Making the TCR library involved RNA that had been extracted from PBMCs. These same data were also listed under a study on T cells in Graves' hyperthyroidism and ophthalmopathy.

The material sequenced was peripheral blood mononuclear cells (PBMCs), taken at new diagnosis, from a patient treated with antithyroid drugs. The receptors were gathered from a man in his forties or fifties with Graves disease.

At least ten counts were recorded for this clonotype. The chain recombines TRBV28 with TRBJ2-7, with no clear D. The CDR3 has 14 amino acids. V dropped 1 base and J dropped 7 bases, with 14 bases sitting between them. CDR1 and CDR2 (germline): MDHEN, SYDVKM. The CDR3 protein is CASSLSATLGEQYF. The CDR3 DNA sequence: TGTGCCAGCAGTTTATCGGCCACTTTGGGGGAGCAGTACTTC.

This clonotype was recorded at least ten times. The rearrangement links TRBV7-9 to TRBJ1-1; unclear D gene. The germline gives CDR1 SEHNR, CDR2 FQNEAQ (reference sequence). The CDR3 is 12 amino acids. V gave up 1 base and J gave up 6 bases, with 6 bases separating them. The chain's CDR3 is CASSLDGAEAFF. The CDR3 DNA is TGTGCCAGCAGCTTAGACGGCGCTGAAGCTTTCTTT. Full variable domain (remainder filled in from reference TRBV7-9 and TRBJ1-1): DTGVSQNPRHKITKRGQNVTFRCDPISEHNRLYWYRQTLGQGPEFLTYFQNEAQLEKSRLLSDRFSAERPKGSFSTLEIQRTEQGDSAMYLCASSLDGAEAFFGQGTRLTVV.

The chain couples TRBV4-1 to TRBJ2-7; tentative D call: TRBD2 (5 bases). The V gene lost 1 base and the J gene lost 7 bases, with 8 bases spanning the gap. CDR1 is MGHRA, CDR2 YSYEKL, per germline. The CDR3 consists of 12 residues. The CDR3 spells CASSQVRGEQYF. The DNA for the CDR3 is TGCGCCAGCAGCCAAGTCCGAGGGGAGCAGTACTTC.

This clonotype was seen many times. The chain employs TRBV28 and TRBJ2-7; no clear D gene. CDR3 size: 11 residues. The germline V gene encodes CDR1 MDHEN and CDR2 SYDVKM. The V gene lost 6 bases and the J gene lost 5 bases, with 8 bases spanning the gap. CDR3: CASRFFDEQYF. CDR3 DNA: TGTGCCAGCAGATTCTTCGACGAGCAGTACTTC.

CDR3: CSARDPGPSYGYTF. The CDR3 nucleotides are TGCAGTGCTAGAGACCCCGGACCCAGCTATGGCTACACCTTC. J is TRBJ1-2 and V is TRBV20-1; D ambiguous. CDR1 is DFQATT and CDR2 is SNEGSKA in the germline V gene (reference sequence). Trimming removed 0 bases from V and 4 bases from J, with 12 bases in between. The length of the CDR3 is 14 residues.

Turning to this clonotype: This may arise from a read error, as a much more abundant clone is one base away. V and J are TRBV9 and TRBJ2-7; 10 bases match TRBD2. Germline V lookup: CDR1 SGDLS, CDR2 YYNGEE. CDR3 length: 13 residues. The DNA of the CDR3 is TGTGCCAACAGCGGGGGGGGGCCCTACGAGCAGTACTTC. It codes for CANSGGGPYEQYF.

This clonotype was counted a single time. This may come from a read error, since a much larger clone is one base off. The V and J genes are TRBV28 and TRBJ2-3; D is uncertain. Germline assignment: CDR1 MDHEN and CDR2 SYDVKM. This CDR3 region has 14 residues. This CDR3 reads CAGSSGFFTDTQYF. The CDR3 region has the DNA TGTGCCGGCAGCTCCGGGTTCTTCACAGATACGCAGTATTTT.

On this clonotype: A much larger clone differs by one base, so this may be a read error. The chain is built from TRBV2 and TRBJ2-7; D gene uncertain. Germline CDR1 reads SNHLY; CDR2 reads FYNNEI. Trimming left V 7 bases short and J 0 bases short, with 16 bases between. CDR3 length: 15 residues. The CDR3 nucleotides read TGTGCCAGCAACTTAGATTACGCCATCTCCTACGAGCAGTACTTC. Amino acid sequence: CASNLDYAISYEQYF.

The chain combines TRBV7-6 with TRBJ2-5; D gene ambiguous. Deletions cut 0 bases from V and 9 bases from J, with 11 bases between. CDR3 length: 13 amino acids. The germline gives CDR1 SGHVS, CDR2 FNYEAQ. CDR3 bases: TGTGCCAGCAGCTTAGCGGACGCGAGAGCCCAGTACTTC. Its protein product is CASSLADARAQYF.

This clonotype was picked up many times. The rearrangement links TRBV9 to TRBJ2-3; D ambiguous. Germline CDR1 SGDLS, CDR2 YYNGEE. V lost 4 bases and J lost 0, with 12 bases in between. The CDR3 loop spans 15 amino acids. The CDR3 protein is CASSLRTASTDTQYF. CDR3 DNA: TGTGCCAGCAGCTTAAGGACGGCTAGCACAGATACGCAGTATTTT.

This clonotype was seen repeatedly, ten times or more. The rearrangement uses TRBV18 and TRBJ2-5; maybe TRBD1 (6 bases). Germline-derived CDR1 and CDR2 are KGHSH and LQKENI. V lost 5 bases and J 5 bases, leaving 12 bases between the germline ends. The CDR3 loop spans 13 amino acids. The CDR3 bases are TGTGCCAGCTCAGGGACACCCCCCGAGACCCAGTACTTC. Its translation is CASSGTPPETQYF. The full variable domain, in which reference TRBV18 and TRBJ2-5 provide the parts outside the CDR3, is NAGVMQNPRHLVRRRGQEARLRCSPMKGHSHVYWYRQLPEEGLKFMVYLQKENIIDESGMPKERFSAEFPKEGPSILRIQQVVRGDSAAYFCASSGTPPETQYFGPGTRLLVL.

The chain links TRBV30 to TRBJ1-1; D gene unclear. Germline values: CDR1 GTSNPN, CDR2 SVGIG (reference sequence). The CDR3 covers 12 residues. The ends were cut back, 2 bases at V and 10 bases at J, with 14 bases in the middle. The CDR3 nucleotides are TGTGCCTGGAGTTCCAGTCCCGGGGTAGCTTTCTTT. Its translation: CAWSSSPGVAFF.

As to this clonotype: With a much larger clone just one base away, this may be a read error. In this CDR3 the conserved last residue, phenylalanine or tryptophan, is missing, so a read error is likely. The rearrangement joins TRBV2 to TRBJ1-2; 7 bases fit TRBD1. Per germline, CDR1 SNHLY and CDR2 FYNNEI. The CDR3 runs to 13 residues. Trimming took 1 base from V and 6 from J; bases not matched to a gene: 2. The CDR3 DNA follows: TGTGCCAGCAGTGAAGTCAGGGGGGATGGCTACACCCTC. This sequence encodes CASSEVRGDGYTL.

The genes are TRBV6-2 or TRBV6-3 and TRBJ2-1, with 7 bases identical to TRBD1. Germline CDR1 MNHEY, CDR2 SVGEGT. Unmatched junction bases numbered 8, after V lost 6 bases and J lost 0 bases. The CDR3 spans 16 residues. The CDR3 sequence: CASRGLGQNSYNEQFF. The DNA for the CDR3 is TGTGCCAGCAGGGGCCTGGGACAGAACTCCTACAATGAGCAGTTCTTC.

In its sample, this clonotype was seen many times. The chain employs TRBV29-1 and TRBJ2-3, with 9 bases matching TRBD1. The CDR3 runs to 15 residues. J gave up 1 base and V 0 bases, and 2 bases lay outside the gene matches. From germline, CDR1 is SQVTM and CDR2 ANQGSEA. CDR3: CSVEDRTGGTDTQYF. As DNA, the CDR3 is TGCAGCGTTGAAGACCGGACAGGGGGCACAGATACGCAGTATTTT.

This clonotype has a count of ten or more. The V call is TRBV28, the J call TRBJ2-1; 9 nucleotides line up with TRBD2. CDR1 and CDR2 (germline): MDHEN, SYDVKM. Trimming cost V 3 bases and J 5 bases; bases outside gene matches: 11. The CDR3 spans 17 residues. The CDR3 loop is CASSFVSRLAADNEQFF. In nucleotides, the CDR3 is TGTGCCAGCAGTTTTGTTTCCAGACTAGCGGCAGACAATGAGCAGTTCTTC.

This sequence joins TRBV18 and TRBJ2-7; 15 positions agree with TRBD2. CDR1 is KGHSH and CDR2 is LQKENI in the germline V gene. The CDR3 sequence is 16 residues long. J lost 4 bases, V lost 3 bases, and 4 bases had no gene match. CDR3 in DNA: TGTGCCAGCTCACCCGCTGGGACTAGCGGGGGGTACGAGCAGTACTTC. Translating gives CASSPAGTSGGYEQYF.

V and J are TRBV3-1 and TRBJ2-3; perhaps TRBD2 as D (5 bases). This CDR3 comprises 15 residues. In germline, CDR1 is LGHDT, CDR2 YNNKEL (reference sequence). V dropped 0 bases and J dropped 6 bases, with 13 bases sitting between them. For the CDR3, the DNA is TGTGCCAGCAGCCAAGATAACCTAGCTGCGGATACGCAGTATTTT. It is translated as CASSQDNLAADTQYF.

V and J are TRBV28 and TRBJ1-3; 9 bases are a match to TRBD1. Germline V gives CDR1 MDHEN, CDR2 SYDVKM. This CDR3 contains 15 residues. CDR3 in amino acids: CASIGQGKAGNTIYF. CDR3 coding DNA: TGTGCTTCGATTGGACAGGGGAAGGCTGGAAACACCATATATTTT. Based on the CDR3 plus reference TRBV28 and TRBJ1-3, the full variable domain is DVKVTQSSRYLVKRTGEKVFLECVQDMDHENMFWYRQDPGLGLRLIYFSYDVKMKEKGDIPEGYSVSREKKERFSLILESASTNQTSMYLCASIGQGKAGNTIYFGEGSWLTVV.

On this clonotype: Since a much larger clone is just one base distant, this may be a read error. The CDR3 region is CASSSVRGSYERYF. In nucleotides, the CDR3 is TGCGCCAGCAGCTCGGTGCGGGGCTCCTACGAGCGGTACTTC. The chain couples TRBV5-1 to TRBJ2-7; D is perhaps TRBD2 (6 bases). Germline V lookup: CDR1 SGHRS, CDR2 YFSETQ. The CDR3 has 14 amino acids.

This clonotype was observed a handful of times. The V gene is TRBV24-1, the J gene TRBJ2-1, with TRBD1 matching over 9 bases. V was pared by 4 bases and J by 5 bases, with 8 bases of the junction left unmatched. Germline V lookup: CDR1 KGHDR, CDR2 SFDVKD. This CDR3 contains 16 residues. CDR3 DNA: TGTGCCACCAGTGACCCACCGGGACAGGGACACAATGAGCAGTTCTTC. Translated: CATSDPPGQGHNEQFF.

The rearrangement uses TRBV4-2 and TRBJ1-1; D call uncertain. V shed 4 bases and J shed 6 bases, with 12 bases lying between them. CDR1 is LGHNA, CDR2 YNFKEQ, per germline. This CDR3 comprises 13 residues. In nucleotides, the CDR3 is TGTGCCAGCAGCCCCCACTCTGGGGCTGAAGCTTTCTTT. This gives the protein CASSPHSGAEAFF.

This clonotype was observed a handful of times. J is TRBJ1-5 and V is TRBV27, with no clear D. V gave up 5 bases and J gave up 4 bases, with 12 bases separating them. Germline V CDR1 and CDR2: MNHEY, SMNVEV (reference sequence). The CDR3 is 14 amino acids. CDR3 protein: CASSTSGGNQPQHF. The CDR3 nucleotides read TGTGCCAGCAGTACCTCAGGAGGGAATCAGCCCCAGCATTTT.